This T cell receptor (beta chain) stems from a study of T cells of healthy individuals. TCRdb ran MiXCR on the 5' RACE reads and lists one entry per CDR3 protein. The table lists about 63,000 distinct CDR3 sequences, around 15% of them singletons. This CDR3 is 14 amino acids long. Trimming took off 5 bases at V and 9 bases at J, with 19 bases between the two ends. The germline CDR1 and CDR2 sequences are MDHEN and SYDVKM. This TCR was recovered from a human donor in good health. This sequence joins TRBV28 and TRBJ1-1, with D unclear. CDR3 nucleotide sequence: TGTGCCAGCAGTACACTGCAACTCGGGTTAAAAGCTTTCTTT. Its translation: CASSTLQLGLKAFF.